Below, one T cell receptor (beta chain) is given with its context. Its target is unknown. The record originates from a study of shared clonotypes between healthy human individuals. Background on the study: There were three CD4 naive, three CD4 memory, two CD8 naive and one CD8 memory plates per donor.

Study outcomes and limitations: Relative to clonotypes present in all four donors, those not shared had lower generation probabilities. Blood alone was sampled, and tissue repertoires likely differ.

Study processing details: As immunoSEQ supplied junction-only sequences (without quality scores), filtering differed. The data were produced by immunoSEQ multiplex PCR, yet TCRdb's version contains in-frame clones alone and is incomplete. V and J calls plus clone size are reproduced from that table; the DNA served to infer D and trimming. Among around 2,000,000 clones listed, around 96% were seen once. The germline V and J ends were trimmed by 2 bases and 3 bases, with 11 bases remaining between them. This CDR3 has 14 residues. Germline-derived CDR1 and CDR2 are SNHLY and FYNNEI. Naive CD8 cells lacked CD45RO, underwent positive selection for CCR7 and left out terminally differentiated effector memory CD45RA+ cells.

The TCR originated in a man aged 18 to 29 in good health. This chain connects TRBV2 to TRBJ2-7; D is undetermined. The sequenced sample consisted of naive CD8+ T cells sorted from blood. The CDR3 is CASSEKVVFYEQYF. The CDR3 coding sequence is TGTGCCAGCAGTGAAAAGGTTGTCTTCTACGAGCAGTACTTC.